The entry below gives a single TCR beta chain sequence along with its context. Its target is unknown. This sample was taken from a study of T cell responses to AZD1222 COVID-19 vaccine. Overall study findings and caveats: Elevations in Spike-specific TCR breadth and depth followed administration of two AZD1222 doses.

The V and J ends lost 5 bases and 7 bases, in that order; junction bases with no gene match: 6. The CDR3 contains 13 residues. The germline V gene encodes CDR1 LNHDA and CDR2 SQIVND (reference sequence). Some clones are missing from TCRdb's copy, which holds only in-frame ones; the method was immunoSEQ multiplex PCR. The repertoire holds 95,000 to 150,000 clones, with almost 95% as singletons. The sequence was collected from an adult in good health. The genes are TRBV19 and TRBJ1-1, with TRBD1 matching over 8 bases. Sequencing was performed on peripheral blood, taken on day 0 of AZD1222 vaccination. The CDR3 reads CASSPQGVSEAFF. The CDR3 coding sequence is TGTGCCAGTAGTCCACAGGGGGTTAGTGAAGCTTTCTTT. The full variable domain, with the rest looked up from reference TRBV19 and TRBJ1-1, is DGGITQSPKYLFRKEGQNVTLSCEQNLNHDAMYWYRQDPGQGLRLIYYSQIVNDFQKGDIAEGYSVSREKKESFPLTVTSAQKNPTAFYLCASSPQGVSEAFFGQGTRLTVV.